Below are 21 T cell receptor beta chains sequenced from a single sample in a study of T cell repertoires in cytomegalovirus infection. TCRdb ran MiXCR on the reads and lists one entry per CDR3 protein. This repertoire shows around 260,000 distinct CDR3 sequences, about 25% found once; its top ten account for roughly 14%. Material: PBMCs. Source of these receptors: a human donor in good health (CMV status not recorded). Some clones in this sample may be carry-over from other donors' samples.

The chain has TRBV4-3 and TRBJ1-1; the D gene is possibly TRBD1 (5 bases). Trimming took 0 bases from V and 3 from J, leaving 14 bases between them. CDR1 LGHNA and CDR2 YSLEER come from the germline V gene. The CDR3 loop spans 16 amino acids. The CDR3 DNA sequence: TGCGCCAGCAGCCAAGAAATAAGGGGATTGGACACTGAAGCTTTCTTT. Translation gives CASSQEIRGLDTEAFF.

In its sample, this clonotype was seen a few times. The J gene is TRBJ2-7, the V gene TRBV5-1; D may be TRBD2 (5 bases). Germline V gives CDR1 SGHRS, CDR2 YFSETQ. The CDR3 runs 12 residues. Between the trimmed V and J ends, which lost 9 bases and 0 bases, there was a span of 10 bases. The CDR3 region has the DNA TGCGCCACCCGAGGGAACTCCTACGAGCAGTACTTC. Translated, it gives CATRGNSYEQYF.

This chain connects TRBV6-2 or TRBV6-3 to TRBJ2-1; D is ambiguous. The CDR3 covers 13 residues. The V end was cut by 7 bases, the J end by 0 bases, with 7 bases between. CDR1 is MNHEY and CDR2 is SVGEGT in the germline V gene. CDR3 in amino acids: CASTPDSYNEQFF. The CDR3 nucleotides are TGTGCCAGCACCCCAGACTCCTACAATGAGCAGTTCTTC.

This chain uses TRBV20-1 with TRBJ1-1, with a possible D match to TRBD1 (5 bases). The germline V and J ends were trimmed by 7 bases and 1 base, with 7 bases remaining between them. The CDR3 sequence is 11 residues long. The germline V gene encodes CDR1 DFQATT and CDR2 SNEGSKA (reference sequence). This CDR3 is CSGGQNTEAFF. The DNA for the CDR3 is TGCAGTGGAGGACAGAACACTGAAGCTTTCTTT.

The sample holds a few counts of this clonotype. V and J are TRBV28 and TRBJ2-7; D not certain. The CDR3 spans 14 residues. From germline, CDR1 is MDHEN and CDR2 SYDVKM. The germline V and J ends were trimmed by 7 bases and 5 bases, with 18 bases remaining between them. The CDR3 sequence is CASTALDGIHEQYF. The CDR3 DNA sequence: TGTGCCAGCACCGCCTTGGACGGCATACACGAGCAGTACTTC.

V and J are TRBV30 and TRBJ2-5; maybe TRBD2 (5 bases). This CDR3 has 14 amino acids. Germline CDR1 is GTSNPN and CDR2 is SVGIG (reference sequence). V was cut by 2 bases and J by 5 bases, with 15 bases left in between. CDR3 nucleotides: TGTGCCTGGAGTAGAGTCACCGAGCGGGAGACCCAGTACTTC. Translating it yields CAWSRVTERETQYF.

The genes are TRBV28 and TRBJ1-1, with D unclear. CDR1 and CDR2 from the germline V gene are MDHEN and SYDVKM. Trimming left V 4 bases short and J 1 base short, with 10 bases between. This CDR3 region has 14 residues. The CDR3 region has the DNA TGTGCCAGCAGTTCAGAAAACGCGAACACTGAAGCTTTCTTT. It is translated as CASSSENANTEAFF.

In this sample, this clonotype turned up a few times. The chain employs TRBV19 and TRBJ1-4; no firm D call. This CDR3 has 14 residues. V shed 7 bases and J shed 8 bases, with 17 bases lying between them. The germline V gene encodes CDR1 LNHDA and CDR2 SQIVND (reference sequence). The CDR3 sequence is CASTIQARWEKLFF. The CDR3 bases are TGTGCCAGTACCATCCAAGCACGTTGGGAAAAACTGTTTTTT.

This clonotype was seen a handful of times. CDR3 loop: CASNGDTYEQYF. The CDR3 region has the DNA TGTGCCAGCAACGGCGATACCTACGAGCAGTACTTC. V usage is TRBV28 and J usage is TRBJ2-7; D not certain. Trimming shortened V by 7 bases and J by 2 bases, and 9 bases separated the two germline ends. Per the germline V gene, CDR1 is MDHEN and CDR2 is SYDVKM. This CDR3 has 12 residues.

This rearrangement joins TRBV5-6 to TRBJ1-6; TRBD1 matches at 8 bases. Trimming took 1 base from V and 6 from J; bases not matched to a gene: 9. The CDR3 has 17 amino acids. CDR1 is SGHDT, CDR2 YYEEEE, per germline. The CDR3 spells CASSLTPTGVLNSPLHF. CDR3 nucleotide sequence: TGTGCCAGCAGCTTGACCCCGACAGGGGTACTTAATTCACCCCTCCACTTT.

This clonotype has just a few counts. The rearrangement uses TRBV20-1 and TRBJ1-5; 10 bases match TRBD1. The V gene end was trimmed by 1 base and the J gene end by 3 bases; junction bases not matched to a gene: 3. This CDR3 has 15 amino acids. The V gene's germline CDR1 is DFQATT and CDR2 SNEGSKA (reference sequence). DNA of the CDR3: TGCAGTGCTAGAGGGGGACAGGGGAACAATCAGCCCCAGCATTTT. Its protein product is CSARGGQGNNQPQHF.

This chain connects TRBV7-6 to TRBJ2-2; 7 positions agree with TRBD2. Germline V gene sequence: CDR1 SGHVS, CDR2 FNYEAQ. There are 16 residues in the CDR3. The trim removed 5 bases at V and 1 base at J, leaving 7 bases unmatched. This chain's CDR3 is CASSPNAGENTGELFF. The CDR3 bases are TGTGCCAGCAGCCCTAACGCGGGGGAGAACACCGGGGAGCTGTTTTTT.

V gene TRBV11-2 combines with J gene TRBJ2-7; unclear D gene. Germline V CDR1 and CDR2: SGHAT, FQNNGV. Trimming left V 4 bases short and J 0 bases short, with 13 bases between. This CDR3 is 15 amino acids long. The CDR3 DNA reads TGTGCCAGCAGCTCAGGTCCCGGCAGCTCCTACGAGCAGTACTTC. This codes for CASSSGPGSSYEQYF.

The sample holds a few counts of this clonotype. This chain uses TRBV7-2 with TRBJ2-7; 13 bases are shared with TRBD2. Germline CDR1 and CDR2: SGHTA and FQGNSA. J lost 7 bases, V lost 4 bases, and 7 bases had no gene match. The CDR3 sequence is 15 residues long. The CDR3 DNA reads as TGTGCCAGCAGCTCAGGACTAGCGGGAGCGGGGGAGCAGTACTTC. Amino acids: CASSSGLAGAGEQYF.

There are many counts of this clonotype. V and J are TRBV24-1 and TRBJ2-1; D perhaps matches TRBD2 (6 bases). Trimming shortened V by 2 bases and J by 0 bases, and 10 bases separated the two germline ends. CDR1 and CDR2 (germline): KGHDR, SFDVKD. There are 16 residues in the CDR3. Written as DNA, the CDR3 is TGTGCCACCAGTGATTCTAGCGTGCTCTCCTACAATGAGCAGTTCTTC. Translating gives CATSDSSVLSYNEQFF.

This clonotype has a count of ten or more. The V and J genes are TRBV7-2 and TRBJ1-2, with D possibly being TRBD1 (6 bases). The CDR3 has 15 amino acids. Trimming took 1 base from V and 4 from J, leaving 13 bases between them. Germline V lookup: CDR1 SGHTA, CDR2 FQGNSA. The CDR3 region has the DNA TGTGCCAGCAGCTTAGTTCAACAGGGAGGCTATGGCTACACCTTC. This gives the protein CASSLVQQGGYGYTF.

This clonotype came up many times. This chain joins TRBV7-9 and TRBJ1-6; 10 bases are shared with TRBD1. The V gene end was trimmed by 5 bases and the J gene end by 7 bases; junction bases not matched to a gene: 8. CDR3 length equals 16 residues. Germline CDR1 and CDR2: SEHNR and FQNEAQ (reference sequence). The CDR3 coding sequence is TGTGCCAGCAGCACGCCGGGACAGGGGCCGAATTCACCCCTCCACTTT. This encodes CASSTPGQGPNSPLHF.

This clonotype was counted a few times. The V call is TRBV7-2, the J call TRBJ2-7; perhaps TRBD2 as D (5 bases). CDR1 and CDR2 (germline): SGHTA, FQGNSA. Trimming pared 2 bases from V and 5 bases from J, leaving 13 bases between. The CDR3 runs to 14 residues. The CDR3 protein is CASSLSVGADEQYF. CDR3 sequence (DNA): TGTGCCAGCAGCTTATCCGTAGGAGCGGACGAGCAGTACTTC.

This clonotype showed up just a few times. DNA of the CDR3: TGTGCCAGCAGCGCAGGACAGTTCACTGAAGCTTTCTTT. Translation gives CASSAGQFTEAFF. The J gene is TRBJ1-1, the V gene TRBV7-9, with D tentatively TRBD1 (6 bases). This CDR3 comprises 13 residues. The germline V gene encodes CDR1 SEHNR and CDR2 FQNEAQ (reference sequence). V was shortened by 5 bases and J by 4 bases, with 11 bases between the two germline ends.

This clonotype was counted ten times or more. This sequence joins TRBV7-8 and TRBJ2-1, with TRBD2 matching over 12 bases. The CDR3 runs 16 residues. Per germline, CDR1 SGHVS and CDR2 FQNEAQ. V shed 4 bases and J 7 bases; nucleotides not matched to a gene: 8. In DNA, the CDR3 is TGTGCCAGCAGCTCTCTACTAGCGGGAGGACGGAATGAGCAGTTCTTC. Protein sequence: CASSSLLAGGRNEQFF.

This rearrangement joins TRBV5-1 to TRBJ2-3; 13 bases are a match to TRBD2. Per germline, CDR1 SGHRS and CDR2 YFSETQ. V lost 3 bases to trimming and J lost 3 bases; unmatched junction nucleotides: 7. CDR3 length: 17 residues. The CDR3 bases are TGCGCCAGCAGCTCAGGACTAGCGGGGGCGGGGACAGATACGCAGTATTTT. Residues: CASSSGLAGAGTDTQYF.